This passage covers 8 T cell receptor beta chains from one sample sequenced in a study of graft-versus-host responses after intestinal transplantation. Sequencing was performed with immunoSEQ multiplex PCR; in TCRdb, only in-frame clones are kept and a portion is missing. The sample carries roughly 120,000 clones, 90% to 95% recorded once. These receptors lack a known antigen. The sample here was unstimulated CD8+ T cells sorted from spleen or lymph node cells, taken before intestinal transplant. These receptors were collected from a human donor who received an intestinal transplant.

This clone was recorded once. The V call is TRBV19, the J call TRBJ2-1, with 7 nucleotides matching TRBD2. The CDR3 spans 14 residues. The V segment lost 8 bases and the J segment 4 bases; nucleotides outside the gene matches: 8. Germline V CDR1 and CDR2: LNHDA, SQIVND (reference sequence). CDR3 in DNA: TGTGCCAGTGGAGCTAGCGGCTCTTACAATGAGCAGTTCTTC. This gives the protein CASGASGSYNEQFF.

This rearrangement joins TRBV7-9 to TRBJ2-3; D call uncertain. Germline V gives CDR1 SEHNR, CDR2 FQNEAQ (reference sequence). CDR3 length: 15 amino acids. Trimming cost V 5 bases and J 0 bases, with 12 bases left between them. The CDR3 coding sequence is TGTGCCAGCAGCCCCGGCAGCAGTAGCACAGATACGCAGTATTTT. Translated: CASSPGSSSTDTQYF.

Details on this clone: Distinct nucleotide sequences in the sample also encode this CDR3. This rearrangement joins TRBV28 to TRBJ1-1; D is perhaps TRBD1 (5 bases). Germline V gene data show CDR1 as MDHEN and CDR2 as SYDVKM. Trimming removed 6 bases at V and 2 bases at J, with 10 bases between. The CDR3 has 13 amino acids. The CDR3 DNA is TGTGCCAGCAGCCTGCAGGGTAACACTGAAGCTTTCTTT. Translating it yields CASSLQGNTEAFF.

V usage is TRBV27 and J usage is TRBJ1-2; 7 bases agree with TRBD1. This CDR3 comprises 13 residues. Germline values: CDR1 MNHEY, CDR2 SMNVEV (reference sequence). J lost 6 bases, V lost 5 bases, and 6 bases had no gene match. The CDR3: CASSTVTGDGYTF. The CDR3 coding sequence is TGTGCCAGCAGTACGGTAACAGGGGATGGCTACACCTTC.

V gene TRBV15 combines with J gene TRBJ1-1; D unclear. The length of the CDR3 is 14 residues. The ends were cut back, 0 bases at V and 5 bases at J, with 10 bases in the middle. In germline, CDR1 is LNHNV, CDR2 YYDKDF (reference sequence). The CDR3 protein is CATSRDAGGTEAFF. In DNA, the CDR3 is TGTGCCACCAGCAGAGACGCGGGTGGGACTGAAGCTTTCTTT.

This sequence joins TRBV11-2 and TRBJ2-5, with D perhaps TRBD1 (6 bases). The J call is in doubt because the DNA end fits TRBJ2-7 better. Germline V gives CDR1 SGHAT, CDR2 FQNNGV. CDR3 length: 14 residues. The CDR3 DNA is TGTGCCAGCAGCAACTTCGACAGGCCATACGAGCAGTACTTC. Protein: CASSNFDRPYEQYF.

With regard to this clone: Compared with germline, one end of the junction differs, possibly owing to a read error. The genes are TRBV28 and TRBJ1-3, with D tentatively TRBD1 (5 bases). The CDR3 is 16 amino acids. Germline lookup yields CDR1 MDHEN and CDR2 SYDVKM. In nucleotides, the CDR3 is TGTGCCGGCAGTTTATCACACAGGAGCTCTGGAAACACCATATATTTT. Translated, it gives CAGSLSHRSSGNTIYF.

This sequence joins TRBV5-1 and TRBJ2-1; D call uncertain. The germline V gene has CDR1 SGHRS and CDR2 YFSETQ. Trimming took 0 bases from V and 2 from J, leaving 9 bases between them. This CDR3 contains 15 residues. The CDR3 region is CASSLAGVTYNEQFF. DNA of the CDR3: TGCGCCAGCAGCTTGGCTGGGGTTACCTACAATGAGCAGTTCTTC.